Sequencing of this T cell receptor beta chain was carried out in a study of OX40 agonist ivuxolimab in advanced cancers. As for the study in general: Every 2 weeks, ivuxolimab was infused into the patients intravenously at between 0.01 and 10 mg/kg. Patients treated during dose escalation were battling hepatocellular carcinoma, melanoma, renal cell or head and neck cancer. The study reported partial responses in three patients: one hepatocellular carcinoma, two cutaneous melanoma.

This clone is judged medium-sized. It was autoimmune disease history or systemic immunosuppression that excluded patients. Per the germline V gene, CDR1 is MDHEN and CDR2 is SYDVKM. With 3 bases removed from V and 5 bases from J, the gap between germline ends came to 14 bases. This CDR3 has 14 residues. Generated by immunoSEQ multiplex PCR, the TCRdb table keeps only in-frame clones and is missing some. The profile shows under 20,000 clones, about 73% of them singletons. The genes are TRBV28 and TRBJ2-7; the D is unclear. This TCR was recovered from an adult with an advanced solid tumor such as melanoma, head and neck, liver or kidney cancer. Sequencing used CD4+ or CD8+ T cells sorted from blood, obtained in a trial of the OX40 agonist ivuxolimab. The CDR3 bases are TGTGCCAGCAGTTTTCGGGCCGCTAATAACGAGCAGTACTTC. It specifies CASSFRAANNEQYF.